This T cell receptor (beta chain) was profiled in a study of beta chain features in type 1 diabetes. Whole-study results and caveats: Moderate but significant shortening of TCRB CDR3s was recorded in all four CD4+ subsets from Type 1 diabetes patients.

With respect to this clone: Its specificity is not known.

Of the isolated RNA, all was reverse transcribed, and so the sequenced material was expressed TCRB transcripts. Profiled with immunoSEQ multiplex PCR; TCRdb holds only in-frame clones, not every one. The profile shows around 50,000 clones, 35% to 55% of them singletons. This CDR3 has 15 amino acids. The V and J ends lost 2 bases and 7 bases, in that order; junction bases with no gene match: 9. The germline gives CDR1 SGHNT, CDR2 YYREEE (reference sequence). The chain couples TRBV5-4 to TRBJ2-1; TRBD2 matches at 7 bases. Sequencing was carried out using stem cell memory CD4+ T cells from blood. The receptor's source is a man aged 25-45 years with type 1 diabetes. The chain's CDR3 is CASSFSGGRWNEQFF. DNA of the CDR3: TGTGCCAGCAGCTTTTCGGGGGGAAGATGGAATGAGCAGTTCTTC.